The source of this TCR beta chain is a study of T cells in Graves' hyperthyroidism and ophthalmopathy (dated by TCRdb to the late 2010s). Describing the broader study: Peripheral blood samples were taken at initial diagnosis, before any treatment was given. A discovery cohort of roughly 100 patients, roughly 45 with Graves' ophthalmopathy and 57 with stable Graves' hyperthyroidism, was used to find distinguishing TCR V-J signatures. Whether ophthalmopathy could be predicted prospectively was tested in an independent validation cohort made up of roughly 19 hyperthyroidism patients plus 17 patients who later progressed to ophthalmopathy. The 85 to 100 discovery patients were divided at random into training and test sets in a 7:3 ratio. In addition, the study compared T-cell repertoires in thyroid tissue and in blood from six Graves' hyperthyroidism patients. Following sampling, methimazole starting at 30 mg daily was given to hyperthyroidism patients, and high-dose intravenous methylprednisolone was given to ophthalmopathy patients. The paper reports TCR Vbeta CDR3 sequencing of over 130 peripheral blood samples: around 45 ophthalmopathy, 70 to 85 hyperthyroidism and around 17 progressor patients. Overall study results and their limits: During validation, the model predicted progression to ophthalmopathy a median of around 7 months ahead of onset, with around 71% sensitivity and 72% to 80% specificity. Sample size was not statistically predetermined, and blinding of investigators to group allocation was not performed. A 13 V-J signature model separated ophthalmopathy from stable hyperthyroidism, with 87.88% sensitivity and roughly 81% specificity in cross-validation and 80%/75% in testing. Most expanded thyroid clonotypes (frequency above 0.001) were also detected in blood, suggesting blood repertoires may reflect thyroid immune responses.

The TCR beta CDR3 regions were amplified from RNA transcripts. For the first round of RT-PCR on the TCR CDR3, the HTBI primer set was used together with the Qiagen OneStep RT-PCR kit. Libraries were constructed in a second round of multiplex PCR, after which size selection and purification were carried out. The libraries were sequenced on an Illumina HiSeq2000 using paired-end 100 bp reads. The authors processed their data as follows. SOAPnuke was used to process the raw data, removing reads that contained adapters or uncalled bases, had a mean Phred below 15, or lacked an exact match to the constant primer or identifier. COPE v1.2.5 was used to merge high-quality paired reads, and clonotypes were defined as unique nucleotide sequences. Clonotypes were aligned to IMGT TRBV, TRBD and TRBJ reference segments using MiTCR v1.1. The analysis was restricted to V-J combinations with a frequency above 0.0001, which together covered about 99% of the repertoires. A TCS score was defined as the ratio of F50 (clonal expansion) to E x V (chaos), with BLOSUM62-based TCRdist applied between CDR3 peptides within each V-J. Welch's t-statistics and random forest reduced some 510 V-J features to roughly 13, which were used in a naive Bayes classifier (R e1071). In TCRdb, the public reads were trimmed at Q25 with fastp and aligned with MiXCR, with productive beta chains retained. Rows are unified per CDR3 protein, each entry keeping the most common DNA and genes. It is TCRdb's table, rather than the study itself, that gives the V and J calls and clone size. The sample has roughly 380,000 distinct CDR3 sequences on record, roughly 13% of them singletons. Of the sample, more than 9.5% falls within the top ten clones.

In this sample, this clonotype turned up a few times. There is no known antigen for this receptor. No much larger clone exists at a distance of one base, and base qualities are not known. Stable Graves' hyperthyroidism was defined as no progression to ophthalmopathy during 18 months of follow-up. Hyperthyroidism patients were newly diagnosed, had a disease duration of under 2 months, and were aged 18 to 65 years. Any patient with an uncontrolled infection, another autoimmune disease, pregnancy or lactation was excluded. Diagnoses were based on clinical symptoms, serum thyroxine and TRAb, thyroid ultrasound and orbital computed tomography. PBMCs were isolated from about 9 ml of fresh peripheral blood by Ficoll-Paque density gradient centrifugation. Total RNA was extracted using Trizol reagent, and RNA quality was assessed on an Agilent 2100 Bioanalyzer. Inclusive of the bounding cysteine and phenylalanine, the CDR3 is 15 residues long. Here the CDR3 DNA is all that survives: 45 bases in frame from base 1. Via the germline V gene (reference sequence), CDR1 is DFQATT and CDR2 SNEGSKA. Unmatched junction bases come to 8, with V trimmed by 6 bases and J by 0 bases.

The TCR was taken from a woman in her fifties or sixties with Graves' hyperthyroidism. The sample taken for sequencing was blood. The chain joins TRBV20-1 to TRBJ2-4, with 7 bases matching TRBD2. In nucleotides, the sequence is TGCAGTGCCACCCACGGGGGGAAAGCCAAAAACATTCAGTACTTC. The resulting protein is CSATHGGKAKNIQYF.